This passage covers 4 T cell receptor beta chains from one sample sequenced in a study of cytomegalovirus exposure and HLA in healthy donors. PCR primers comprised 60 Vbeta and 13 Jbeta primers. Assay: immunoSEQ multiplex PCR; the TCRdb copy retains only in-frame clones and omits some. The repertoire holds about 120,000 clones, with 60% to 75% as singletons. The sample comprised PBMCs. The receptors here all came from a middle-aged woman in good health and CMV-seropositive.

In this sample, this clone turned up once. The chain uses TRBV30 and TRBJ1-1; D remains ambiguous. Per germline, CDR1 GTSNPN and CDR2 SVGIG (reference sequence). The CDR3 sequence is 15 residues long. With 4 bases removed from V and 0 bases from J, the gap between germline ends came to 15 bases. The CDR3 DNA reads TGTGCCTGGACCACCTTCGGAGGGATGAACACTGAAGCTTTCTTT. Translated, it gives CAWTTFGGMNTEAFF.

The chain recombines TRBV5-4 with TRBJ2-2; D is perhaps TRBD2 (6 bases). Looked up from germline, CDR1 is SGHNT and CDR2 is YYREEE (reference sequence). The CDR3 runs to 16 residues. Trimming left V 1 base short and J 2 bases short, with 12 bases between. Written as DNA, the CDR3 is TGTGCCAGCAGCTTGCTGCGGGGCCCAAACACCGGGGAGCTGTTTTTT. Residues: CASSLLRGPNTGELFF.

The chain links TRBV30 to TRBJ1-6; 7 positions agree with TRBD1. CDR1 is GTSNPN and CDR2 is SVGIG in the germline V gene (reference sequence). J gave up 7 bases and V 5 bases, and 8 bases lay outside the gene matches. The CDR3 covers 14 residues. Here the CDR3 reads CAWQADRVNSPLHF. CDR3 in DNA: TGTGCCTGGCAAGCCGACAGGGTAAATTCACCCCTCCACTTT.

This sequence joins TRBV10-3 and TRBJ1-2, with D unclear. Germline V CDR1 and CDR2: ENHRY, SYGVKD. This CDR3 has 15 amino acids. Trimming stripped 6 bases from V and 0 bases from J, with 14 bases between. Here the CDR3 DNA reads TGTGCCATCAGCCCAAACAGAGTTTCTAACTATGGCTACACCTTC. Translation: CAISPNRVSNYGYTF.